Below, 31 T cell receptor beta chains from the same sample are listed, as sequenced in a study of blood T cell repertoires in COVID-19. The table came from immunoSEQ multiplex PCR; TCRdb's copy has only in-frame clones and leaves some out. The sample consists of roughly 380,000 clones, 75% to 90% of them appearing once. What was sequenced was peripheral blood. Source of these receptors: a woman between 18 and 30 years old with acute or convalescent COVID-19.

This clone was observed a handful of times. The V gene is TRBV5-5, the J gene TRBJ1-2; D is perhaps TRBD1 (5 bases). The CDR3 extends over 15 amino acids. Germline CDR1 and CDR2: SGHKS and YYEKEE (reference sequence). The V end lost 0 bases, the J end lost 5 bases, and 14 bases lay between the germline ends. The CDR3 sequence is CASSLEQGGSYGYTF. The CDR3 DNA sequence: TGTGCCAGCAGCTTGGAGCAGGGAGGGTCGTATGGCTACACCTTC.

The J gene is TRBJ1-2, the V gene TRBV2; 10 nucleotides line up with TRBD1. Per the germline V gene, CDR1 is SNHLY and CDR2 is FYNNEI. The CDR3 contains 16 residues. The trim removed 2 bases at V and 2 bases at J, leaving 5 bases unmatched. CDR3 bases: TGTGCCAGCAGTGAAACCGGGACAGGGGACAACTATGGCTACACCTTC. Protein product: CASSETGTGDNYGYTF.

J is TRBJ1-4 and V is TRBV28; 7 nucleotides line up with TRBD1. Germline lookup yields CDR1 MDHEN and CDR2 SYDVKM. The CDR3 is 15 residues long. The ends lost 6 bases at V and 8 bases at J; junction bases unmatched: 12. Here the CDR3 DNA reads TGTGCCAGCAGCCGGATGACAGGGATGGAGGAAAAACTGTTTTTT. Translation: CASSRMTGMEEKLFF. Drawing the rest from reference TRBV28 and TRBJ1-4, the complete variable domain is DVKVTQSSRYLVKRTGEKVFLECVQDMDHENMFWYRQDPGLGLRLIYFSYDVKMKEKGDIPEGYSVSREKKERFSLILESASTNQTSMYLCASSRMTGMEEKLFFGSGTQLSVL.

The CDR3 DNA follows: TGTGCCAGCAGCCGACAGGGGCCCCTTGGCTACACCTTC. Protein: CASSRQGPLGYTF. The V call is TRBV6-5, the J call TRBJ1-2; 8 nucleotides agree with TRBD1. Germline trimming cut 6 bases from V and 7 bases from J; bases unmatched to any gene: 7. This CDR3 spans 13 amino acids. Germline-derived CDR1 and CDR2 are MNHEY and SVGAGI.

This clone is a singleton in its sample. Other DNA sequences of this sample code for an identical CDR3. The chain has TRBV5-1 and TRBJ2-5; TRBD2 agrees at 11 bases. Germline V lookup: CDR1 SGHRS, CDR2 YFSETQ. Trimming cost V 3 bases and J 5 bases; bases outside gene matches: 9. The CDR3 runs to 16 residues. CDR3 sequence (DNA): TGCGCCAGCAGCTGGAATATAGCGGGAGGGGGGGAGACCCAGTACTTC. It specifies CASSWNIAGGGETQYF.

The chain uses TRBV5-4 and TRBJ2-7; a weak D match, TRBD2 (5 bases). There are 14 residues in the CDR3. Per the germline V gene, CDR1 is SGHNT and CDR2 is YYREEE (reference sequence). V gave up 0 bases and J gave up 6 bases, with 13 bases separating them. The CDR3 reads CASSLGMQSGEQYF. Here the CDR3 DNA reads TGTGCCAGCAGCTTGGGTATGCAAAGCGGCGAGCAGTACTTC. Full variable domain (rest looked up from reference TRBV5-4 and TRBJ2-7): ETGVTQSPTHLIKTRGQQVTLRCSSQSGHNTVSWYQQALGQGPQFIFQYYREEENGRGNFPPRFSGLQFPNYSSELNVNALELDDSALYLCASSLGMQSGEQYFGPGTRLTVT.

The chain carries TRBV11-2 and TRBJ2-7; 9 positions agree with TRBD2. V was clipped by 5 bases and J by 0 bases; unmatched bases: 8. The germline V gene has CDR1 SGHAT and CDR2 FQNNGV. The CDR3 extends over 16 amino acids. The CDR3 sequence is CASSPPGLAYSYEQYF. For the CDR3, the DNA is TGTGCCAGCAGCCCCCCGGGACTAGCTTACTCCTACGAGCAGTACTTC.

This clone was seen once. The J gene is TRBJ2-1, the V gene TRBV24-1; possibly TRBD2 for D (5 bases). This CDR3 has 11 amino acids. The germline V and J ends were trimmed by 6 bases and 9 bases, with 8 bases remaining between them. Germline CDR1 KGHDR, CDR2 SFDVKD. The DNA for the CDR3 is TGTGCCACCAGTATGGGGAGTGAGCAGTTCTTC. Its protein is CATSMGSEQFF.

The chain joins TRBV7-6 to TRBJ2-7; no firm D call. The length of the CDR3 is 12 residues. V lost 7 bases to trimming and J lost 4 bases, with 11 bases between them. Germline V gene sequence: CDR1 SGHVS, CDR2 FNYEAQ. The CDR3 region has the DNA TGTGCCAGCACCCAACATTCTTACGAGCAGTACTTC. It yields the protein CASTQHSYEQYF. The full variable domain, in which reference TRBV7-6 and TRBJ2-7 provide the parts outside the CDR3, is GAGVSQSPRYKVTKRGQDVALRCDPISGHVSLYWYRQALGQGPEFLTYFNYEAQQDKSGLPNDRFSAERPEGSISTLTIQRTEQRDSAMYRCASTQHSYEQYFGPGTRLTVT.

This rearrangement joins TRBV9 to TRBJ1-6, with D perhaps matching TRBD1 (6 bases). This CDR3 contains 15 residues. The germline V gene has CDR1 SGDLS and CDR2 YYNGEE. V was pared by 3 bases and J by 8 bases, with 15 bases between. The CDR3 reads CASSATGNPDSPLHF. For the CDR3, the DNA is TGTGCCAGCAGCGCCACAGGGAATCCGGATTCACCCCTCCACTTT. Variable domain in full (rest from reference TRBV9 and TRBJ1-6): DSGVTQTPKHLITATGQRVTLRCSPRSGDLSVYWYQQSLDQGLQFLIQYYNGEERAKGNILERFSAQQFPDLHSELNLSSLELGDSALYFCASSATGNPDSPLHFGNGTRLTVT.

This clone was counted a few times. Here the CDR3 DNA reads TGTGCCAGCAGACCGGGACAGGGAAACATCGGGCCCCAGCATTTT. This gives the protein CASRPGQGNIGPQHF. V gene TRBV27 combines with J gene TRBJ1-5; 9 nucleotides line up with TRBD1. V gave up 6 bases and J gave up 9 bases; unmatched junction bases: 12. The CDR3 is 15 amino acids. Germline loops: CDR1 MNHEY, CDR2 SMNVEV (reference sequence).

This chain connects TRBV2 to TRBJ1-4; TRBD1 matches at 9 bases. This CDR3 comprises 14 residues. Germline V gene sequence: CDR1 SNHLY, CDR2 FYNNEI. Losses at the gene ends were 6 bases for V and 8 bases for J; bases not matched to a gene: 7. This chain's CDR3 is CASRDRGGREKLFF. For the CDR3, the DNA is TGTGCCAGCAGGGACAGGGGAGGGCGGGAAAAACTGTTTTTT. The whole variable domain, filled in from reference TRBV2 and TRBJ1-4, reads EPEVTQTPSHQVTQMGQEVILRCVPISNHLYFYWYRQILGQKVEFLVSFYNNEISEKSEIFDDQFSVERPDGSNFTLKIRSTKLEDSAMYFCASRDRGGREKLFFGSGTQLSVL.

The chain uses TRBV5-5 and TRBJ2-2, with TRBD1 as a possible D gene (6 bases). The CDR3 is 16 residues long. Trimming stripped 5 bases from V and 0 bases from J, with 14 bases between. CDR1 and CDR2 (germline): SGHKS, YYEKEE (reference sequence). The DNA of the CDR3 is TGTGCCAGCAGTAGACGGACAGCATCGAACACCGGGGAGCTGTTTTTT. Its translation is CASSRRTASNTGELFF.

V and J are TRBV5-1 and TRBJ1-2; maybe TRBD1 (5 bases). V lost 3 bases and J 3 bases, leaving 12 bases between the germline ends. The CDR3 is made up of 14 amino acids. Looked up from germline, CDR1 is SGHRS and CDR2 is YFSETQ. Here the CDR3 DNA reads TGCGCCAGCAGCTCAGACAGCTCTGACTATGGCTACACCTTC. Protein: CASSSDSSDYGYTF.

V and J are TRBV5-6 and TRBJ1-2; 9 positions agree with TRBD1. The germline V gene has CDR1 SGHDT and CDR2 YYEEEE. The CDR3 covers 14 residues. V gave up 3 bases and J gave up 4 bases; unmatched junction bases: 4. Here the CDR3 DNA reads TGTGCCAGCAGCTCGGGACAGGGATTCTATGGCTACACCTTC. Protein product: CASSSGQGFYGYTF.

This clone was seen a handful of times. The chain recombines TRBV24-1 with TRBJ2-1, with D possibly TRBD2 on 6 matching bases. Germline V CDR1 and CDR2: KGHDR, SFDVKD. The CDR3 runs to 15 residues. Deletions cut 9 bases from V and 7 bases from J, with 21 bases between. CDR3 protein: CATGFGGEPSNEQFF. CDR3 DNA sequence: TGTGCCACCGGTTTCGGAGGGGAACCCTCTAATGAGCAGTTCTTC.

This clone was seen only once. V usage is TRBV11-2 and J usage is TRBJ1-1, with D unresolved. The CDR3 consists of 12 residues. Germline CDR1 SGHAT, CDR2 FQNNGV. The V and J ends lost 1 base and 4 bases respectively, with 4 bases between them. The CDR3 spells CASSLVFTEAFF. The CDR3 region has the DNA TGTGCCAGCAGCTTAGTCTTCACTGAAGCTTTCTTT.

The gene calls are TRBV13 and TRBJ1-4, with 8 positions matching TRBD1. The CDR3 consists of 17 residues. Germline assignment: CDR1 PRHDT and CDR2 FYEKMQ (reference sequence). J gave up 1 base and V 3 bases, and 7 bases lay outside the gene matches. The CDR3 region is CASSFTLGTGTNEKLFF. In DNA, the CDR3 is TGTGCCAGCAGCTTTACGCTGGGGACAGGAACTAATGAAAAACTGTTTTTT.

The chain has TRBV24-1 and TRBJ2-1, with TRBD1 identical over 9 bases. In germline, CDR1 is KGHDR, CDR2 SFDVKD. V lost 9 bases to trimming and J lost 8 bases; unmatched junction nucleotides: 4. The CDR3 spans 12 residues. The CDR3 nucleotides read TGTGCCACCGGTTGGACAGGGGATGAGCAGTTCTTC. Translation gives CATGWTGDEQFF.

The CDR3 DNA sequence: TGCAGTGCTAGTACAGGCTCTGGAAACACCATATATTTT. Encoded protein: CSASTGSGNTIYF. The genes are TRBV20-1 and TRBJ1-3; D may be TRBD1 (5 bases). V was shortened by 3 bases and J by 0 bases, with 6 bases between the two germline ends. The CDR3 has 13 amino acids. Germline V gives CDR1 DFQATT, CDR2 SNEGSKA (reference sequence).

The chain employs TRBV9 and TRBJ1-2; 8 bases are a match to TRBD1. In germline, CDR1 is SGDLS, CDR2 YYNGEE. The V gene end was trimmed by 3 bases and the J gene end by 6 bases; junction bases not matched to a gene: 4. The CDR3 is 13 amino acids. CDR3 sequence (DNA): TGTGCCAGCAGCGAGGACAGGGAGGATGGCTACACCTTC. Its protein product is CASSEDREDGYTF.

This clone came up once. DNA of the CDR3: TGTGCCAGCAGGCCCCAGGTGGCCTCGCCCCAGCATTTT. Its protein is CASRPQVASPQHF. This sequence joins TRBV28 and TRBJ1-5; D unresolved. The CDR3 extends over 13 amino acids. Trimming shortened V by 6 bases and J by 9 bases, and 15 bases separated the two germline ends. Germline CDR1 is MDHEN and CDR2 is SYDVKM. Drawing the rest from reference TRBV28 and TRBJ1-5, the complete variable domain is DVKVTQSSRYLVKRTGEKVFLECVQDMDHENMFWYRQDPGLGLRLIYFSYDVKMKEKGDIPEGYSVSREKKERFSLILESASTNQTSMYLCASRPQVASPQHFGDGTRLSIL.

The chain has TRBV10-3 and TRBJ1-1, with D unresolved. This CDR3 region has 13 residues. The ends were cut back, 8 bases at V and 0 bases at J, with 10 bases in the middle. Germline CDR1 is ENHRY and CDR2 is SYGVKD. The CDR3 DNA reads as TGTGCCATCTCGGAGATAATGAACACTGAAGCTTTCTTT. Translating gives CAISEIMNTEAFF.

V gene TRBV7-6 combines with J gene TRBJ2-7, with 8 bases matching TRBD1. Trimming cost V 1 base and J 1 base; bases outside gene matches: 6. The CDR3 consists of 16 residues. The germline CDR1 and CDR2 sequences are SGHVS and FNYEAQ. This CDR3 reads CASSLEVGQASYEQYF. Written as DNA, the CDR3 is TGTGCCAGCAGCTTAGAGGTGGGACAGGCTTCCTACGAGCAGTACTTC.

About this clone: This CDR3 is also generated by other DNA sequences in the sample. The CDR3 bases are TGTGCCAGCAGTTTACTAAACACTGAAGCTTTCTTT. It yields the protein CASSLLNTEAFF. The chain joins TRBV28 to TRBJ1-1; D uncertain. The CDR3 length is 12 residues. Germline V gene lookup returns CDR1 MDHEN and CDR2 SYDVKM. V lost 2 bases, J lost 2 bases, and 3 bases lay in between.

The chain uses TRBV24-1 and TRBJ2-3; D perhaps matches TRBD1 (6 bases). The CDR3 is made up of 16 amino acids. Trimming removed 3 bases from V and 2 bases from J, with 14 bases in between. Germline lookup yields CDR1 KGHDR and CDR2 SFDVKD. The CDR3 DNA reads as TGTGCCACCAGTGATCCGGACAGACTATTCACAGATACGCAGTATTTT. Amino acids: CATSDPDRLFTDTQYF.

The chain employs TRBV6-5 and TRBJ1-4, with D perhaps matching TRBD1 (5 bases). The germline V gene has CDR1 MNHEY and CDR2 SVGAGI. Trimming removed 2 bases from V and 6 bases from J, with 10 bases in between. The CDR3 runs 14 residues. CDR3 amino acids: CASSYARADEKLFF. The CDR3 nucleotides read TGTGCCAGCAGTTACGCCAGGGCCGATGAAAAACTGTTTTTT.

This clone was detected only a few times. The chain combines TRBV5-6 with TRBJ1-5; the D gene is possibly TRBD1 (5 bases). CDR1 is SGHDT, CDR2 YYEEEE, per germline. V was cut by 1 base and J by 2 bases, with 10 bases left in between. The CDR3 consists of 15 residues. The CDR3 spells CASSLSGRGNQPQHF. The CDR3 nucleotides read TGTGCCAGCAGCTTGTCTGGCAGGGGCAATCAGCCCCAGCATTTT.

The chain recombines TRBV3-1 (or the pseudogene TRBV3-2) with TRBJ2-7; D is perhaps TRBD1 (5 bases). The CDR3 covers 13 residues. Germline CDR1 LGHDT, CDR2 YNNKEL (reference sequence). V shed 2 bases and J shed 7 bases, with 12 bases lying between them. CDR3 in amino acids: CASSQQGSEEQYF. CDR3 DNA sequence: TGTGCCAGCAGCCAACAGGGATCGGAGGAGCAGTACTTC.

The V gene is TRBV2, the J gene TRBJ2-6; no clear D. The CDR3 extends over 12 amino acids. V lost 10 bases, J lost 1 base, and 5 bases lay in between. The germline gives CDR1 SNHLY, CDR2 FYNNEI. The CDR3 nucleotides read TGTGCCACCACATCTGGGGCCAACGTCCTGACTTTC. As protein: CATTSGANVLTF.

V is TRBV3-1 (or the pseudogene TRBV3-2) and J is TRBJ2-2; the D is unclear. CDR3 size: 13 residues. V was pared by 2 bases and J by 8 bases, with 9 bases between. Germline-derived CDR1 and CDR2 are LGHDT and YNNKEL (reference sequence). The CDR3 region is CASSQLRAGELFF. CDR3 nucleotides: TGTGCCAGCAGCCAACTCCGAGCGGGGGAGCTGTTTTTT.